What follows are 27 T cell receptor beta chains derived from one specimen sequenced in a study of blood T cells in healthy people across ages. With a J-beta primer mix and a sample-barcoded 5' primer, a second PCR ran about 6 to 11 cycles. Each CDR3 protein is one row after TCRdb ran MiXCR on the 5' RACE reads. Among more than 900,000 distinct CDR3 sequences, approximately 26% were seen once, and the ten largest hold 0.65% to 0.95%. The same sample was also studied in work on T cells of mothers and their children.

The sequenced material came from blood. These TCRs come from a girl aged 2 to 9 in good health.

The chain joins TRBV20-1 to TRBJ2-7, with 9 bases identical to TRBD2. The ends lost 5 bases at V and 4 bases at J; junction bases unmatched: 15. The CDR3 is 16 amino acids. Germline V CDR1 and CDR2: DFQATT, SNEGSKA (reference sequence). DNA for the CDR3: TGCAGTGCTCTGAGGGCAATTAGCGGGAGTTGGTACGAGCAGTACTTC. It codes for CSALRAISGSWYEQYF.

The chain recombines TRBV11-3 with TRBJ2-3; TRBD1 matches at 7 bases. From germline, CDR1 is SGHNT and CDR2 YENEEA. Trimming removed 3 bases from V and 4 bases from J; junction bases left unmatched: 10. The CDR3 spans 16 residues. The CDR3 loop reads CASSLVGGAFPDTQYF. The CDR3, as DNA: TGTGCCAGCAGCTTGGTAGGGGGCGCATTCCCAGATACGCAGTATTTT.

The chain is built from TRBV4-2 and TRBJ2-1; D remains ambiguous. From germline, CDR1 is LGHNA and CDR2 YNFKEQ. V lost 1 base to trimming and J lost 8 bases, with 18 bases between them. The CDR3 is 16 amino acids. The CDR3 region is CASSQVGLEVWDEQFF. The CDR3 DNA is TGTGCCAGCAGCCAAGTAGGGTTAGAGGTTTGGGATGAGCAGTTCTTC.

The V gene is TRBV6-5, the J gene TRBJ2-7; 7 bases map to TRBD1. Matching the DNA end better, TRBJ2-1 makes the J call doubtful. This CDR3 region has 15 residues. CDR1 and CDR2 from the germline V gene are MNHEY and SVGAGI. The CDR3 sequence: CASSYGTAGWNEQFF. The CDR3 DNA follows: TGTGCCAGCAGTTATGGGACAGCTGGCTGGAATGAGCAGTTCTTC.

The chain links TRBV20-1 to TRBJ1-6; 10 nucleotides line up with TRBD1. The CDR3 sequence is 14 residues long. Trimming at V came to 5 bases and at J to 8 bases, leaving 6 bases not matched to a gene. Per germline, CDR1 DFQATT and CDR2 SNEGSKA (reference sequence). As DNA, the CDR3 is TGCAGTGCTTCCGGGACAGGGGATGATTCACCCCTCCACTTT. Translated, it gives CSASGTGDDSPLHF.

The V call is TRBV4-1, the J call TRBJ2-7; D perhaps matches TRBD2 (6 bases). The germline gives CDR1 MGHRA, CDR2 YSYEKL. The CDR3 runs to 15 residues. V lost 3 bases and J lost 1, with 13 bases in between. Here the CDR3 reads CASSHLSGTSYEQYF. CDR3 bases: TGCGCCAGCAGCCATCTTAGCGGAACTTCCTACGAGCAGTACTTC.

The chain couples TRBV6-2 or TRBV6-3 to TRBJ2-5; 13 bases align to TRBD2. The J call may not be correct, given that the DNA end is closer to TRBJ2-1. The germline gives CDR1 MNHEY, CDR2 SVGEGT. This CDR3 is built from 17 residues. The CDR3 sequence is CASSLLKTSGGVNEQFF. For the CDR3, the DNA is TGTGCCAGCAGTCTCCTTAAAACTAGCGGGGGGGTCAATGAGCAGTTCTTC.

The J gene is TRBJ1-2, the V gene TRBV28, with D possibly being TRBD1 (5 bases). The CDR3 extends over 15 amino acids. Germline CDR1 and CDR2: MDHEN and SYDVKM. The germline V and J ends were trimmed by 3 bases and 8 bases, with 19 bases remaining between them. As DNA, the CDR3 is TGTGCCAGCAGTTTTCCTGGTGCAGGGCGAGGGGGCTACACCTTC. Amino acid sequence: CASSFPGAGRGGYTF.

The chain recombines TRBV29-1 with TRBJ2-5, with D possibly called TRBD1 or TRBD2 (6 bases each). The CDR3 is 12 residues long. V lost 3 bases and J lost 5, with 10 bases in between. In germline, CDR1 is SQVTM, CDR2 ANQGSEA. CDR3 protein: CSVEEGDETQYF. DNA of the CDR3: TGCAGCGTTGAGGAGGGGGATGAGACCCAGTACTTC.

This chain links TRBV10-3 with TRBJ1-6; 7 bases fit TRBD1. The germline V gene encodes CDR1 ENHRY and CDR2 SYGVKD. The CDR3 sequence is 12 residues long. Trimming cost V 6 bases and J 14 bases; bases outside gene matches: 7. The CDR3 DNA follows: TGTGCCATCAGGGGGGACAGTTCCACCCTCCACTTT. This gives the protein CAIRGDSSTLHF.

This sequence joins TRBV14 and TRBJ2-5; D is undetermined. Trimming cost V 0 bases and J 5 bases, with 28 bases left between them. The length of the CDR3 is 20 residues. From germline, CDR1 is SGHDN and CDR2 FVKESK. The CDR3 region has the DNA TGTGCCAGCAGCCAAGATCTCCTCGGAGTCCCGGACCTGACCCGGGAGACCCAGTACTTC. This translates into CASSQDLLGVPDLTRETQYF.

The chain joins TRBV28 to TRBJ2-1; 10 bases map to TRBD1. CDR3 length: 14 amino acids. J was trimmed by 0 bases and V by 11 bases; bases with no gene match: 4. Germline CDR1 reads MDHEN; CDR2 reads SYDVKM. CDR3: CAGRTGGSYNEQFF. CDR3 in DNA: TGTGCCGGCCGGACAGGGGGCTCCTACAATGAGCAGTTCTTC.

V is TRBV9 and J is TRBJ2-3, with TRBD2 matching over 9 bases. From germline, CDR1 is SGDLS and CDR2 YYNGEE. The CDR3 spans 16 residues. With V trimmed by 0 bases and J by 4 bases, 6 bases remained unmatched. The CDR3 nucleotides read TGTGCCAGCAGCGTAGTGGGTAGCGGGAGAGCAGATACGCAGTATTTT. As protein: CASSVVGSGRADTQYF.

Only a few counts were recorded for this clonotype. This chain links TRBV29-1 with TRBJ1-1; D possibly corresponds to TRBD1 (5 bases). Germline V CDR1 and CDR2: SQVTM, ANQGSEA. Trimming took 6 bases from V and 0 from J, leaving 11 bases between them. This CDR3 spans 13 amino acids. Written as DNA, the CDR3 is TGCAGCGTCTTCTTACAGGTGAACACTGAAGCTTTCTTT. This encodes CSVFLQVNTEAFF.

J is TRBJ2-3 and V is TRBV24-1, with D possibly being TRBD1 or TRBD2 (5 bases each). The V gene's germline CDR1 is KGHDR and CDR2 SFDVKD. The CDR3 has 15 residues. The V end lost 8 bases, the J end lost 0 bases, and 14 bases lay between the germline ends. The CDR3 reads CATTPGTPSTDTQYF. The CDR3 DNA reads as TGTGCCACCACTCCAGGGACGCCGAGCACAGATACGCAGTATTTT.

This clonotype occurred a few times. V is TRBV5-1 and J is TRBJ2-5; TRBD1 matches at 7 bases. V dropped 6 bases and J dropped 5; count of bases not matched to a gene: 10. Germline loops: CDR1 SGHRS, CDR2 YFSETQ. This CDR3 has 14 residues. For the CDR3, the DNA is TGCGCCAGCATCATAAGAGGGGGCGGGGAGACCCAGTACTTC. This translates into CASIIRGGGETQYF. The variable domain in full, completed from reference TRBV5-1 and TRBJ2-5, reads KAGVTQTPRYLIKTRGQQVTLSCSPISGHRSVSWYQQTPGQGLQFLFEYFSETQRNKGNFPGRFSGRQFSNSRSEMNVSTLELGDSALYLCASIIRGGGETQYFGPGTRLLVL.

The chain uses TRBV11-2 and TRBJ2-5; 9 bases align to TRBD1. Germline V gene data show CDR1 as SGHAT and CDR2 as FQNNGV. The V segment lost 0 bases and the J segment 5 bases; nucleotides outside the gene matches: 7. The CDR3 length is 16 residues. This CDR3 is CASSLEPQGARETQYF. The CDR3 nucleotides are TGTGCCAGCAGCTTAGAGCCACAGGGGGCAAGGGAGACCCAGTACTTC. Supplemented by reference TRBV11-2 and TRBJ2-5, the full variable domain reads EAGVAQSPRYKIIEKRQSVAFWCNPISGHATLYWYQQILGQGPKLLIQFQNNGVVDDSQLPKDRFSAERLKGVDSTLKIQPAKLEDSAVYLCASSLEPQGARETQYFGPGTRLLVL.

This clonotype was observed many times. The chain employs TRBV2 and TRBJ2-5, with D maybe TRBD2 (5 bases). V was trimmed by 4 bases and J by 5 bases, leaving 14 bases between them. Germline CDR1 reads SNHLY; CDR2 reads FYNNEI. This CDR3 is 14 amino acids long. CDR3 nucleotides: TGTGCCAGCAGTGGATTAGAGGGTCGCGAGACCCAGTACTTC. Protein: CASSGLEGRETQYF.

The gene calls are TRBV7-9 and TRBJ2-1; no definite D call. Trimming took off 1 base at V and 8 bases at J, with 9 bases between the two ends. Germline V gene sequence: CDR1 SEHNR, CDR2 FQNEAQ (reference sequence). The CDR3 sequence is 13 residues long. This chain's CDR3 is CASSLEVDDEQFF. The CDR3, as DNA: TGTGCCAGCAGCTTAGAAGTGGATGATGAGCAGTTCTTC. The full variable domain, rest sourced from reference TRBV7-9 and TRBJ2-1, is DTGVSQNPRHKITKRGQNVTFRCDPISEHNRLYWYRQTLGQGPEFLTYFQNEAQLEKSRLLSDRFSAERPKGSFSTLEIQRTEQGDSAMYLCASSLEVDDEQFFGPGTRLTVL.

The chain combines TRBV29-1 with TRBJ1-1; D ambiguous. V was clipped by 4 bases and J by 6 bases, with 9 bases between them. The germline gives CDR1 SQVTM, CDR2 ANQGSEA. This CDR3 is built from 11 residues. The CDR3 DNA is TGCAGCGTTGCAATCGTTCCTGAAGCTTTCTTT. It is translated as CSVAIVPEAFF.

This clonotype was detected only a few times. J is TRBJ1-1 and V is TRBV7-9, with D possibly matching TRBD1 (6 bases). V was cut by 4 bases and J by 4 bases, with 13 bases left in between. The CDR3 extends over 14 amino acids. From germline, CDR1 is SEHNR and CDR2 FQNEAQ (reference sequence). As DNA, the CDR3 is TGTGCCAGCAGCTCGTTCAGGGGCGGCACTGAAGCTTTCTTT. As protein: CASSSFRGGTEAFF.

This clonotype was seen a few times. The CDR3 spells CAISESGSPNEKLFF. CDR3 sequence (DNA): TGTGCCATCAGTGAGTCGGGGAGTCCTAATGAAAAACTGTTTTTT. The chain joins TRBV10-3 to TRBJ1-4; no firm D call. The germline V and J ends were trimmed by 0 bases and 3 bases, with 8 bases remaining between them. This CDR3 region has 15 residues. Per germline, CDR1 ENHRY and CDR2 SYGVKD.

The V gene is TRBV14, the J gene TRBJ2-3; tentative D call: TRBD1 (6 bases). CDR3 length: 16 amino acids. V lost 4 bases, J lost 2 bases, and 16 bases lay in between. Germline lookup yields CDR1 SGHDN and CDR2 FVKESK. CDR3 nucleotides: TGTGCCAGCAGCCTAACCGGGACAAGGATCACAGATACGCAGTATTTT. Translating gives CASSLTGTRITDTQYF.

V and J are TRBV11-1 and TRBJ2-1, with 12 bases lining up with TRBD2. The V segment lost 4 bases and the J segment 0 bases; nucleotides outside the gene matches: 10. This CDR3 spans 19 amino acids. Looked up from germline, CDR1 is SGHAT and CDR2 is FQDESV (reference sequence). CDR3 sequence (DNA): TGTGCCAGCAGCTCTCTAACTAGCGGGAGGCCGAGCTCCTACAATGAGCAGTTCTTC. It specifies CASSSLTSGRPSSYNEQFF. Full variable domain (remainder filled in from reference TRBV11-1 and TRBJ2-1): EAEVAQSPRYKITEKSQAVAFWCDPISGHATLYWYRQILGQGPELLVQFQDESVVDDSQLPKDRFSAERLKGVDSTLKIQPAELGDSAMYLCASSSLTSGRPSSYNEQFFGPGTRLTVL.

The chain employs TRBV29-1 and TRBJ2-3, with D uncertain. CDR3 length equals 12 residues. Deletions cut 3 bases from V and 10 bases from J, with 14 bases between. CDR1 SQVTM and CDR2 ANQGSEA come from the germline V gene. Here the CDR3 DNA reads TGCAGCGTTGAGTCGTCGGGTGGCCCGCAGTATTTT. Amino acid sequence: CSVESSGGPQYF.

The V gene is TRBV7-2, the J gene TRBJ2-2; 7 bases are shared with TRBD2. Losses at the gene ends were 8 bases for V and 6 bases for J; bases not matched to a gene: 3. The CDR3 runs to 12 residues. CDR1 and CDR2 (germline): SGHTA, FQGNSA. CDR3 DNA: TGTGCCAGCTCCGCGGGAGCCGGGGAGCTGTTTTTT. It specifies CASSAGAGELFF.

This clonotype was detected a few times. The J gene is TRBJ2-1, the V gene TRBV4-1, with 7 bases that match TRBD2. With V trimmed by 0 bases and J by 4 bases, 15 bases remained unmatched. CDR3 length: 19 residues. Looked up from germline, CDR1 is MGHRA and CDR2 is YSYEKL. In DNA form, the CDR3 reads TGCGCCAGCAGCCAAGACGGGAATTTACTAGCGCAGATTTACAATGAGCAGTTCTTC. Its translation: CASSQDGNLLAQIYNEQFF.